Below are 5 T cell receptor beta chains sequenced from a single sample in a study of T cell repertoires in cytomegalovirus infection. These receptors are not linked to any known antigen. Using its own MiXCR run on the reads, TCRdb lists one record per CDR3 protein. The table records about 900,000 distinct CDR3 sequences, around 30% of them present only once. The material sequenced was cultured CD8+ T cells from PBMCs, taken from culture after CMV antigen stimulation. Source of these receptors: a human donor in good health (CMV status not recorded). Some clones in this sample may be carry-over from other donors' samples.

This clonotype was detected many times. This chain uses TRBV28 with TRBJ1-1; 12 bases agree with TRBD1. J was trimmed by 5 bases and V by 5 bases; bases with no gene match: 9. This CDR3 region has 16 residues. CDR1 and CDR2 from the germline V gene are MDHEN and SYDVKM. This CDR3 reads CASSDRDRGLGTEAFF. The DNA of the CDR3 is TGTGCCAGCAGTGACCGGGACAGGGGGCTCGGTACTGAAGCTTTCTTT. Complete variable domain (other parts from reference TRBV28 and TRBJ1-1): DVKVTQSSRYLVKRTGEKVFLECVQDMDHENMFWYRQDPGLGLRLIYFSYDVKMKEKGDIPEGYSVSREKKERFSLILESASTNQTSMYLCASSDRDRGLGTEAFFGQGTRLTVV.

This clonotype was recorded once. The chain couples TRBV6-2 or TRBV6-3 to TRBJ1-1; 7 positions agree with TRBD1. Germline V gene lookup returns CDR1 MNHEY and CDR2 SVGEGT. V trimming: 6 bases; J trimming: 4 bases; junction bases outside the gene matches: 8. This CDR3 comprises 14 residues. CDR3 sequence reads: CASSPHAGGTEAFF. For the CDR3, the DNA is TGTGCCAGCAGCCCGCACGCAGGGGGCACTGAAGCTTTCTTT.

This clonotype was recorded many times. V and J are TRBV6-2 or TRBV6-3 and TRBJ1-1; no clear D. V was cut by 8 bases and J by 10 bases, with 26 bases left in between. CDR3 size: 15 residues. Germline V lookup: CDR1 MNHEY, CDR2 SVGEGT. This CDR3 reads CASQRTDQADGRAFF. CDR3 sequence (DNA): TGTGCCAGCCAAAGGACGGACCAGGCTGATGGTAGAGCTTTCTTT.

The chain employs TRBV27 and TRBJ2-5; D not certain. V dropped 8 bases and J dropped 5 bases, with 9 bases sitting between them. The CDR3 has 11 residues. Germline V CDR1 and CDR2: MNHEY, SMNVEV (reference sequence). The CDR3 DNA reads TGTGCCAGCCAGTTCGGGGAGACCCAGTACTTC. It is translated as CASQFGETQYF.

The V call is TRBV5-1, the J call TRBJ1-2; D uncertain. V was pared by 0 bases and J by 6 bases, with 9 bases between. This CDR3 has 13 residues. Germline V CDR1 and CDR2: SGHRS, YFSETQ. The CDR3 sequence: CASSLDVTDGYTF. CDR3 bases: TGCGCCAGCAGCTTGGATGTCACAGATGGCTACACCTTC.